A single sample gave rise to the 32 T cell receptor beta chains below, sequenced in a study of spatial heterogeneity in lung cancer (dated by TCRdb to the late 2010s). Libraries came from 5' RACE. The listed sequencing device is NextSeq 500. The public sequencing data were trimmed at Q25 with fastp and processed into clonotypes with MiXCR by TCRdb, which kept only in-frame beta chains. Identical CDR3 protein sequences are pooled into one entry, listed with their most common genes and DNA. The sample table holds 40,000 to 50,000 distinct CDR3 sequences, of which about 13% were seen once. The top ten hold 55% to 65% of the sample. What the time point label conveys for this sample: sample taken at primary tumor resection. The sequenced sample was PBMCs, obtained at surgery. The receptor source for this set is a male donor with early-stage non-small cell lung cancer.

This clonotype was observed a handful of times. The chain recombines TRBV7-2 with TRBJ1-6, with 7 nucleotides matching TRBD1. CDR1 and CDR2 (germline): SGHTA, FQGNSA. CDR3 size: 14 residues. Trimming at V came to 5 bases and at J to 7 bases, leaving 5 bases not matched to a gene. The CDR3 loop is CASSLPGGNSPLHF. The DNA for the CDR3 is TGTGCCAGCAGCCTCCCAGGGGGAAATTCACCCCTCCACTTT.

There are a few counts of this clonotype. The chain combines TRBV2 with TRBJ2-2; no clear D gene. The CDR3 extends over 14 amino acids. V lost 7 bases and J lost 0, with 9 bases in between. Per the germline V gene, CDR1 is SNHLY and CDR2 is FYNNEI. Written as DNA, the CDR3 is TGTGCCAGCATTGCCAGTTCGAACACCGGGGAGCTGTTTTTT. Translation gives CASIASSNTGELFF.

The rearrangement joins TRBV6-5 to TRBJ2-5; weak D call: TRBD2 (5 bases). With 6 bases removed from V and 9 bases from J, the gap between germline ends came to 20 bases. There are 14 residues in the CDR3. Looked up from germline, CDR1 is MNHEY and CDR2 is SVGAGI. This chain's CDR3 is CASSRDYSKRPQYF. DNA of the CDR3: TGTGCCAGCAGCCGCGACTATTCCAAGAGACCCCAGTACTTC.

This clonotype occurred many times. The CDR3 loop reads CASSPSVGIYGYTF. The CDR3 nucleotides are TGTGCCAGCAGCCCAAGTGTAGGGATCTATGGCTACACCTTC. The chain employs TRBV7-9 and TRBJ1-2; D is unclear. Germline CDR1 reads SEHNR; CDR2 reads FQNEAQ (reference sequence). Trimming cost V 5 bases and J 4 bases, with 14 bases left between them. This CDR3 has 14 residues. Drawing the rest from reference TRBV7-9 and TRBJ1-2, the complete variable domain is DTGVSQNPRHKITKRGQNVTFRCDPISEHNRLYWYRQTLGQGPEFLTYFQNEAQLEKSRLLSDRFSAERPKGSFSTLEIQRTEQGDSAMYLCASSPSVGIYGYTFGSGTRLTVV.

This clonotype was seen ten or more times. This chain connects TRBV6-4 to TRBJ2-2; TRBD1 matches 8 bases. V was pared by 4 bases and J by 2 bases, with 3 bases of the junction left unmatched. Per germline, CDR1 MRHNA and CDR2 SNTAGT. This CDR3 comprises 15 residues. For the CDR3, the DNA is TGTGCCAGCAGTGCGACAGGGGAAAACACCGGGGAGCTGTTTTTT. Residues: CASSATGENTGELFF.

This clonotype showed up many times. This rearrangement joins TRBV6-5 to TRBJ2-5, with D possibly matching TRBD1 (5 bases). The V gene's germline CDR1 is MNHEY and CDR2 SVGAGI. V lost 2 bases and J 5 bases, leaving 15 bases between the germline ends. The CDR3 is made up of 15 amino acids. The CDR3 DNA reads as TGTGCCAGCAGTTACGCGGCAGGGCTGGTGGAGACCCAGTACTTC. Encoded protein: CASSYAAGLVETQYF.

This clonotype was observed a handful of times. The genes are TRBV19 and TRBJ2-2; perhaps TRBD2 as D (5 bases). The length of the CDR3 is 13 residues. V gave up 7 bases and J gave up 5 bases, with 11 bases separating them. Germline V gene sequence: CDR1 LNHDA, CDR2 SQIVND (reference sequence). The CDR3 reads CASKGRLTGELFF. The CDR3 nucleotides read TGTGCCAGTAAGGGCAGACTAACCGGGGAGCTGTTTTTT.

The chain couples TRBV27 to TRBJ2-1; D remains ambiguous. Germline CDR1 MNHEY, CDR2 SMNVEV (reference sequence). This CDR3 comprises 13 residues. The germline V and J ends were trimmed by 5 bases and 10 bases, with 15 bases remaining between them. The CDR3 DNA is TGTGCCAGCAGTGTAATCCTGGGCGGCGAGCAGTTCTTC. As protein: CASSVILGGEQFF.

This chain connects TRBV7-2 to TRBJ1-4; D is uncertain. V gave up 1 base and J gave up 5 bases, with 8 bases separating them. CDR3 length: 14 residues. Germline V lookup: CDR1 SGHTA, CDR2 FQGNSA. The DNA of the CDR3 is TGTGCCAGCAGCTTAGGGTCCCCCAATGAAAAACTGTTTTTT. It is translated as CASSLGSPNEKLFF.

This clonotype was found many times. The V call is TRBV28, the J call TRBJ2-6, with a weak D call TRBD1 (6 bases). The ends were cut back, 5 bases at V and 2 bases at J, with 10 bases in the middle. Germline CDR1 is MDHEN and CDR2 is SYDVKM. The CDR3 has 15 amino acids. This chain's CDR3 is CASSQGGTGANVLTF. The CDR3 bases are TGTGCCAGCAGTCAAGGGGGAACTGGGGCCAACGTCCTGACTTTC.

The V call is TRBV6-2 or TRBV6-3, the J call TRBJ2-1; no clear D. Trimming took 6 bases from V and 4 from J, leaving 10 bases between them. This CDR3 has 13 amino acids. CDR1 and CDR2 from the germline V gene are MNHEY and SVGEGT. DNA of the CDR3: TGTGCCAGCAGACCCGACCGTTACAATGAGCAGTTCTTC. Its protein is CASRPDRYNEQFF.

In this sample, this clonotype turned up a few times. This sequence joins TRBV5-1 and TRBJ2-2, with TRBD2 matching 8 bases. V lost 7 bases and J lost 7; bases outside the gene matches: 9. The CDR3 extends over 14 amino acids. CDR1 and CDR2 from the germline V gene are SGHRS and YFSETQ. In DNA, the CDR3 is TGCGCCAGCCGCGGCGGGGGGCGGAACGGGGAGCTGTTTTTT. It translates to CASRGGGRNGELFF.

The chain links TRBV6-1 to TRBJ2-3; 9 bases are shared with TRBD1. V gave up 1 base and J gave up 4 bases; unmatched junction bases: 3. The CDR3 covers 15 residues. Germline V lookup: CDR1 MNHNS, CDR2 SASEGT. CDR3: CASSEVQGAPDTQYF. CDR3 nucleotide sequence: TGTGCCAGCAGTGAAGTACAGGGGGCACCAGATACGCAGTATTTT.

This clonotype was counted ten times or more. The chain links TRBV10-3 to TRBJ1-1; the D gene is possibly TRBD1 (6 bases). This CDR3 is built from 15 residues. The V end lost 5 bases, the J end lost 0 bases, and 13 bases lay between the germline ends. The germline V gene has CDR1 ENHRY and CDR2 SYGVKD. CDR3 bases: TGTGCCATCAGTATAACTACAGGGATGAACACTGAAGCTTTCTTT. Translation: CAISITTGMNTEAFF.

This clonotype was found many times. The gene calls are TRBV6-6 and TRBJ1-2; D is ambiguous. The CDR3 is 15 amino acids. V was pared by 4 bases and J by 1 base, with 13 bases between. From germline, CDR1 is MNHNY and CDR2 SVGAGI (reference sequence). The CDR3 reads CASSLMLGVNYGYTF. In DNA form, the CDR3 reads TGTGCCAGCAGTTTGATGCTGGGAGTTAACTATGGCTACACCTTC.

The chain carries TRBV20-1 and TRBJ1-2, with D unresolved. CDR1 DFQATT and CDR2 SNEGSKA come from the germline V gene (reference sequence). The CDR3 is 13 amino acids. V was pared by 1 base and J by 3 bases, with 9 bases between. Here the CDR3 reads CSARGSVHYGYTF. The CDR3 DNA is TGCAGTGCTAGAGGGAGTGTCCACTATGGCTACACCTTC.

This clonotype was detected a few times. V usage is TRBV5-1 and J usage is TRBJ2-1; tentative D call: TRBD2 (6 bases). CDR3 length: 13 residues. V lost 3 bases and J lost 5, with 9 bases in between. CDR1 and CDR2 (germline): SGHRS, YFSETQ. As DNA, the CDR3 is TGCGCCAGCAGCTGGGGGGTAAACAATGAGCAGTTCTTC. Encoded protein: CASSWGVNNEQFF.

This clonotype was seen a handful of times. This chain links TRBV2 with TRBJ1-5; D is unresolved. Trimming took off 1 base at V and 5 bases at J, with 9 bases between the two ends. The CDR3 totals 14 residues. Germline lookup yields CDR1 SNHLY and CDR2 FYNNEI. CDR3 bases: TGTGCCAGCAGTGAAGGGGCGTATTATCAGCCCCAGCATTTT. Protein: CASSEGAYYQPQHF.

V and J are TRBV5-4 and TRBJ2-1; D is perhaps TRBD2 (5 bases). Per the germline V gene, CDR1 is SGHNT and CDR2 is YYREEE (reference sequence). This CDR3 is built from 14 residues. With 0 bases removed from V and 2 bases from J, the gap between germline ends came to 6 bases. The CDR3 reads CASSLELAYNEQFF. DNA for the CDR3: TGTGCCAGCAGCTTGGAACTAGCCTACAATGAGCAGTTCTTC. Together with reference TRBV5-4 and TRBJ2-1, the CDR3 gives the full variable domain: ETGVTQSPTHLIKTRGQQVTLRCSSQSGHNTVSWYQQALGQGPQFIFQYYREEENGRGNFPPRFSGLQFPNYSSELNVNALELDDSALYLCASSLELAYNEQFFGPGTRLTVL.

This clonotype was observed a handful of times. The chain carries TRBV7-2 and TRBJ2-7, with 7 nucleotides matching TRBD2. The junction had 8 bases not matched to a gene; V was cut back by 0 bases and J by 3 bases. CDR1 is SGHTA, CDR2 FQGNSA, per germline. The CDR3 has 16 amino acids. In DNA, the CDR3 is TGTGCCAGCAGCTTAGCGCCGGCTAGCGGAGGCTACGAGCAGTACTTC. It is translated as CASSLAPASGGYEQYF.

The gene calls are TRBV7-2 and TRBJ2-1, with 8 positions matching TRBD2. V shed 3 bases, J shed 5 bases, and the junction held 6 bases outside the gene matches. The CDR3 is 15 residues long. Germline assignment: CDR1 SGHTA and CDR2 FQGNSA. The CDR3 DNA is TGTGCCAGCAGCTTCGGGACTAGGACAAACAATGAGCAGTTCTTC. Its protein is CASSFGTRTNNEQFF.

The sample holds many counts of this clonotype. The chain employs TRBV5-1 and TRBJ2-1, with TRBD2 matching 11 bases. The CDR3 extends over 16 amino acids. With V trimmed by 3 bases and J by 8 bases, 10 bases remained unmatched. CDR1 SGHRS and CDR2 YFSETQ come from the germline V gene. The CDR3, as DNA: TGCGCCAGCAGCTCCGATAGCGGGAGGGCCGGGTATGAGCAGTTCTTC. This gives the protein CASSSDSGRAGYEQFF.

At least ten counts were recorded for this clonotype. The V call is TRBV5-1, the J call TRBJ1-1; D perhaps matches TRBD1 (6 bases). The germline V gene has CDR1 SGHRS and CDR2 YFSETQ. This CDR3 has 12 amino acids. The germline V and J ends were trimmed by 5 bases and 6 bases, with 11 bases remaining between them. CDR3 region: CASRGQGSEAFF. The CDR3 DNA reads TGCGCCAGCAGGGGGCAGGGGTCTGAAGCTTTCTTT.

This clonotype was seen a few times. J is TRBJ1-5 and V is TRBV20-1; no clear D. The CDR3 totals 15 residues. CDR1 DFQATT and CDR2 SNEGSKA come from the germline V gene (reference sequence). Trimming pared 0 bases from V and 1 base from J, leaving 10 bases between. CDR3 in amino acids: CSARDPSRSNQPQHF. Here the CDR3 DNA reads TGCAGTGCTAGAGATCCAAGCCGGAGCAATCAGCCCCAGCATTTT.

The chain recombines TRBV20-1 with TRBJ2-7; a possible D gene is TRBD2 (6 bases). The germline V and J ends were trimmed by 1 base and 2 bases, with 12 bases remaining between them. The CDR3 runs 14 residues. Germline V gene data show CDR1 as DFQATT and CDR2 as SNEGSKA (reference sequence). CDR3 nucleotide sequence: TGCAGTGCTAGAGTCACGGGGGACGCCTACGAGCAGTACTTC. This encodes CSARVTGDAYEQYF.

The V call is TRBV6-2 or TRBV6-3, the J call TRBJ2-3; D unresolved. The germline V gene has CDR1 MNHEY and CDR2 SVGEGT. CDR3 size: 11 residues. V was clipped by 1 base and J by 6 bases, with 2 bases between them. CDR3 sequence reads: CASSYLDTQYF. The CDR3 bases are TGTGCCAGCAGTTACTTGGATACGCAGTATTTT.

This clonotype came up many times. The gene calls are TRBV28 and TRBJ1-1; D is unresolved. V lost 7 bases to trimming and J lost 0 bases, with 21 bases between them. This CDR3 is built from 17 residues. Germline CDR1 MDHEN, CDR2 SYDVKM. CDR3 coding DNA: TGTGCCAGCATCTTCTCGGGCCTACAAGGCTTGAACACTGAAGCTTTCTTT. It is translated as CASIFSGLQGLNTEAFF.

This clonotype was counted only a few times. This sequence joins TRBV7-6 and TRBJ2-3; a possible D gene is TRBD1 (5 bases). V was pared by 3 bases and J by 6 bases, with 10 bases between. Germline CDR1 SGHVS, CDR2 FNYEAQ. The CDR3 contains 13 residues. The CDR3 loop reads CASSFSAGDTQYF. The DNA for the CDR3 is TGTGCCAGCAGCTTCAGTGCAGGGGATACGCAGTATTTT.

This clonotype showed up just a few times. The rearrangement links TRBV3-1 to TRBJ2-2, with D uncertain. The CDR3 is 13 residues long. Between the trimmed V and J ends, which lost 1 base and 4 bases, there was a span of 4 bases. Germline V gene lookup returns CDR1 LGHDT and CDR2 YNNKEL (reference sequence). DNA of the CDR3: TGTGCCAGCAGCCAAGTGCGCACCGGGGAGCTGTTTTTT. Translation gives CASSQVRTGELFF.

This clonotype was counted between two and nine times. This chain uses TRBV18 with TRBJ2-5; TRBD2 matches at 8 bases. CDR1 is KGHSH and CDR2 is LQKENI in the germline V gene. The ends lost 5 bases at V and 4 bases at J; junction bases unmatched: 12. The CDR3 is 16 residues long. CDR3 sequence (DNA): TGTGCCAGCTCAGTCGCCCAGCCCCGGGAGGGAGAGACCCAGTACTTC. Translation: CASSVAQPREGETQYF.

This clonotype was picked up many times. This chain joins TRBV4-2 and TRBJ2-7, with 10 nucleotides matching TRBD2. Trimming at V came to 0 bases and at J to 4 bases, leaving 6 bases not matched to a gene. This CDR3 has 16 residues. Germline V CDR1 and CDR2: LGHNA, YNFKEQ. The DNA for the CDR3 is TGTGCCAGCAGCCAAGATAGGCTAGCGGGGGATTACGAGCAGTACTTC. Its translation: CASSQDRLAGDYEQYF.

The chain carries TRBV18 and TRBJ1-3, with a tentative D call TRBD1 (5 bases). V was shortened by 0 bases and J by 4 bases, with 10 bases between the two germline ends. Germline values: CDR1 KGHSH, CDR2 LQKENI. The CDR3 is made up of 15 amino acids. CDR3 nucleotides: TGTGCCAGCTCACCACCCTGGGGCCCCGGAAACACCATATATTTT. Translating it yields CASSPPWGPGNTIYF.